A single sample is the source of the 29 T cell receptor beta chains below, sequenced in a study of T-cell reconstitution after alpha-beta-depleted transplantation in children. The authors prepared the TCRbeta library with unique molecular identifiers. TCRdb reanalysed the PCR reads using MiXCR and keeps one entry per CDR3 protein. Seen here are 70,000 or so distinct CDR3 sequences, 11% observed once, and the top ten hold 13%. The specimen was PBMCs, collected before TCRalphabeta/CD19-depleted stem cell transplant. The receptors stem from a boy between 10 and 17 years old with acute myeloid leukemia, due to receive a stem cell transplant.

The table lists this clonotype with many counts. The chain joins TRBV6-1 to TRBJ1-3; TRBD1 agrees at 7 bases. The CDR3 extends over 14 amino acids. J gave up 2 bases and V 6 bases, and 4 bases lay outside the gene matches. CDR1 MNHNS and CDR2 SASEGT come from the germline V gene. CDR3 residues: CASRQQGTGNTIYF. In DNA form, the CDR3 reads TGTGCCAGCAGACAACAGGGGACTGGAAACACCATATATTTT.

By sample share, this clonotype is medium-sized (0.01 to 0.1%). The gene calls are TRBV7-8 and TRBJ1-2; D is ambiguous. Germline loops: CDR1 SGHVS, CDR2 FQNEAQ. The CDR3 totals 16 residues. The V and J ends lost 2 bases and 4 bases respectively, with 17 bases between them. The CDR3 sequence: CASSLWVTAPTYGYTF. The CDR3 DNA reads TGTGCCAGCAGCTTATGGGTCACGGCTCCTACCTATGGCTACACCTTC.

This clonotype was seen at least ten times. V gene TRBV3-1 combines with J gene TRBJ2-5; possibly TRBD1 or TRBD2 for D (6 bases each). Trimming pared 1 base from V and 5 bases from J, leaving 17 bases between. Germline V CDR1 and CDR2: LGHDT, YNNKEL (reference sequence). There are 16 residues in the CDR3. CDR3 loop: CASSQVLGGGEETQYF. CDR3 in DNA: TGTGCCAGCAGCCAAGTTCTGGGGGGCGGGGAGGAGACCCAGTACTTC.

The rearrangement joins TRBV5-1 to TRBJ2-2, with D perhaps TRBD2 (6 bases). The V gene lost 3 bases and the J gene lost 4 bases, with 13 bases spanning the gap. The CDR3 is made up of 15 amino acids. Looked up from germline, CDR1 is SGHRS and CDR2 is YFSETQ. CDR3 sequence: CASSSSLGGTGELFF. The DNA of the CDR3 is TGCGCCAGCAGCTCCTCATTGGGAGGCACCGGGGAGCTGTTTTTT. The full variable domain, rest sourced from reference TRBV5-1 and TRBJ2-2, is KAGVTQTPRYLIKTRGQQVTLSCSPISGHRSVSWYQQTPGQGLQFLFEYFSETQRNKGNFPGRFSGRQFSNSRSEMNVSTLELGDSALYLCASSSSLGGTGELFFGEGSRLTVL.

Points on this clonotype: A much larger clone differs from this one at a single base, so this may be a read error. The rearrangement uses TRBV20-1 and TRBJ1-2; 7 bases map to TRBD1. The germline V gene encodes CDR1 DFQATT and CDR2 SNEGSKA (reference sequence). The J segment lost 2 bases and the V segment lost 4 bases, leaving 7 bases of the junction unmatched. CDR3 length equals 14 residues. The CDR3 loop reads CSAIGDSMNYGYTF. The CDR3 DNA is TGCAGTGCTATAGGGGACAGCATGAACTATGGCTACACCTTC.

V usage is TRBV11-1 and J usage is TRBJ2-7, with D tentatively TRBD1 (6 bases). Trimming pared 5 bases from V and 6 bases from J, leaving 20 bases between. The CDR3 consists of 15 residues. From germline, CDR1 is SGHAT and CDR2 FQDESV (reference sequence). This CDR3 is CASSLRTAANREQYF. In DNA, the CDR3 is TGTGCCAGCAGCCTGAGGACAGCCGCTAATCGCGAGCAGTACTTC.

This clonotype was recorded many times. V gene TRBV5-8 combines with J gene TRBJ2-5, with no clear D. Germline assignment: CDR1 SGHTS and CDR2 YDEGEE. This CDR3 has 14 residues. The V end was cut by 2 bases, the J end by 5 bases, with 13 bases between. The CDR3 nucleotides read TGTGCCAGCAGCTTACTTTTAGCTCTGGAGACCCAGTACTTC. This gives the protein CASSLLLALETQYF.

This clonotype was seen at least ten times. J is TRBJ2-2 and V is TRBV14, with 8 positions matching TRBD1. The germline CDR1 and CDR2 sequences are SGHDN and FVKESK. The CDR3 totals 16 residues. Trimming took 5 bases from V and 0 from J; bases not matched to a gene: 5. CDR3 loop: CASSVDRVANTGELFF. The CDR3 DNA follows: TGTGCCAGCAGCGTGGACAGGGTCGCGAACACCGGGGAGCTGTTTTTT.

This clonotype has ten or more counts. This chain joins TRBV5-1 and TRBJ1-1; a possible D gene is TRBD1 (5 bases). V lost 4 bases to trimming and J lost 2 bases, with 21 bases between them. Germline V gives CDR1 SGHRS, CDR2 YFSETQ. The CDR3 has 17 amino acids. This chain's CDR3 is CASSRREDRALNTEAFF. In DNA form, the CDR3 reads TGCGCCAGCAGCCGGAGGGAAGACAGAGCCTTAAACACTGAAGCTTTCTTT.

The CDR3 nucleotides read TGTGCCAGCGGCGTCTCCGGGACAGATTTGTGGGAGACCCAGTACTTC. Translated: CASGVSGTDLWETQYF. The chain recombines TRBV7-2 with TRBJ2-5; TRBD1 matches at 7 bases. CDR1 SGHTA and CDR2 FQGNSA come from the germline V gene. V lost 8 bases and J lost 5; bases outside the gene matches: 17. This CDR3 has 16 residues.

Points on this clonotype: A read error is possible here, since a much larger clone lies one base away. V usage is TRBV7-9 and J usage is TRBJ2-3, with D perhaps matching TRBD1 or TRBD2 (5 bases each). Trimming removed 1 base from V and 0 bases from J, with 11 bases in between. The CDR3 is made up of 16 amino acids. Germline CDR1 and CDR2: SEHNR and FQNEAQ (reference sequence). CDR3 in amino acids: CASSLGGGRSTDTQYF. CDR3 nucleotides: TGTGCCAGCAGCTTAGGTGGGGGACGGAGCACAGATACGCAGTATTTT. Using reference TRBV7-9 and TRBJ2-3 for the parts outside the CDR3, the full variable domain is DTGVSQNPRHKITKRGQNVTFRCDPISEHNRLYWYRQTLGQGPEFLTYFQNEAQLEKSRLLSDRFSAERPKGSFSTLEIQRTEQGDSAMYLCASSLGGGRSTDTQYFGPGTRLTVL.

This clonotype was observed many times. This rearrangement joins TRBV7-2 to TRBJ2-1, with 12 bases aligning to TRBD2. CDR1 is SGHTA and CDR2 is FQGNSA in the germline V gene. After removal of 3 bases from V and 7 bases from J, the junction contained 7 bases not matched to a gene. This CDR3 has 16 residues. The CDR3 loop reads CASSFRLAGAVNEQFF. CDR3 DNA: TGTGCCAGCAGCTTCCGACTAGCGGGAGCAGTAAATGAGCAGTTCTTC.

This clonotype came up many times. The chain couples TRBV27 to TRBJ1-2; D might be TRBD1 (5 bases). The CDR3 runs 15 residues. The V gene's germline CDR1 is MNHEY and CDR2 SMNVEV (reference sequence). The V end was cut by 6 bases, the J end by 4 bases, with 18 bases between. The CDR3 is CASSPAAGRPYGYTF. DNA for the CDR3: TGTGCCAGCAGCCCCGCGGCAGGGCGACCCTATGGCTACACCTTC.

This clonotype was found many times. The chain couples TRBV29-1 to TRBJ2-5; D is perhaps TRBD2 (6 bases). This CDR3 has 12 amino acids. Trimming shortened V by 8 bases and J by 5 bases, and 15 bases separated the two germline ends. Germline CDR1 SQVTM, CDR2 ANQGSEA. CDR3 nucleotide sequence: TGCAGCACCGGACTCGCGGGGGAGACCCAGTACTTC. It encodes CSTGLAGETQYF. The full variable domain, its missing parts supplied by reference TRBV29-1 and TRBJ2-5, is SAVISQKPSRDICQRGTSLTIQCQVDSQVTMMFWYRQQPGQSLTLIATANQGSEATYESGFVIDKFPISRPNLTFSTLTVSNMSPEDSSIYLCSTGLAGETQYFGPGTRLLVL.

This clonotype was found many times. The V and J genes are TRBV7-9 and TRBJ2-5; tentatively, D is TRBD2 (5 bases). The CDR3 runs 15 residues. Trimming pared 7 bases from V and 5 bases from J, leaving 20 bases between. CDR1 and CDR2 (germline): SEHNR, FQNEAQ (reference sequence). This CDR3 reads CASTRSGTGKETQYF. The CDR3 DNA is TGTGCCAGCACAAGGTCGGGAACTGGAAAGGAGACCCAGTACTTC.

This clonotype was detected ten times or more. The V and J genes are TRBV4-1 and TRBJ2-5; D is unclear. The CDR3 has 13 residues. Per germline, CDR1 MGHRA and CDR2 YSYEKL. V was clipped by 1 base and J by 1 base, with 4 bases between them. The CDR3 bases are TGCGCCAGCAGCCAAGTGCCCCAAGAGACCCAGTACTTC. It encodes CASSQVPQETQYF.

This clonotype turned up a few times. The chain uses TRBV28 and TRBJ2-6; the match to TRBD2 covers 9 bases. This CDR3 comprises 18 residues. V was clipped by 6 bases and J by 4 bases; unmatched bases: 13. Germline V lookup: CDR1 MDHEN, CDR2 SYDVKM. CDR3 region: CASSPTLAGRFGANVLTF. CDR3 bases: TGTGCCAGCAGCCCCACTCTAGCGGGACGTTTCGGGGCCAACGTCCTGACTTTC.

There are many counts of this clonotype. The chain combines TRBV12-3 or TRBV12-4 with TRBJ2-4, with D possibly TRBD2 on 6 matching bases. The CDR3 covers 16 residues. V lost 5 bases and J lost 2, with 16 bases in between. The CDR3 is CASSPIARGTKNIQYF. The CDR3 region has the DNA TGTGCCAGCAGTCCGATCGCACGGGGGACCAAAAACATTCAGTACTTC.

This clonotype was counted many times. The chain uses TRBV2 and TRBJ2-7; a weak D match, TRBD1 (5 bases). The V end lost 3 bases, the J end lost 3 bases, and 12 bases lay between the germline ends. Germline V CDR1 and CDR2: SNHLY, FYNNEI. The CDR3 runs 14 residues. CDR3 residues: CASSDPTGFYEQYF. As DNA, the CDR3 is TGTGCCAGCAGTGACCCAACAGGATTCTACGAGCAGTACTTC.

This clonotype was counted ten times or more. The chain combines TRBV4-1 with TRBJ2-2; possible D gene TRBD1, 5 bases. The CDR3 extends over 14 amino acids. V lost 0 bases and J 6 bases, leaving 8 bases between the germline ends. The germline CDR1 and CDR2 sequences are MGHRA and YSYEKL. CDR3 coding DNA: TGCGCCAGCAGCCAAGACAGGGTGCCCGGGGAGCTGTTTTTT. It yields the protein CASSQDRVPGELFF.

Regarding this clonotype: One end of the junction fails to match germline, which may point to a read error. The genes are TRBV6-5 and TRBJ1-4; D is ambiguous. Germline V gene lookup returns CDR1 MNHEY and CDR2 SVGAGI. The CDR3 loop spans 15 amino acids. The CDR3 loop reads CASSYEVLSNVKLFF. Here the CDR3 DNA reads TGTGCCAGCAGTTACGAGGTGCTCTCAAATGTAAAACTGTTTTTT.

This chain links TRBV12-3 or TRBV12-4 with TRBJ1-5, with D hard to call. The CDR3 spans 12 residues. The V gene lost 2 bases and the J gene lost 6 bases, with 5 bases spanning the gap. The CDR3 protein is CASSLRVQPQHF. The CDR3 DNA reads as TGTGCCAGCAGTTTACGGGTTCAGCCCCAGCATTTT.

In its sample, this clonotype was seen many times. V is TRBV2 and J is TRBJ2-3, with 7 positions matching TRBD1. The V gene's germline CDR1 is SNHLY and CDR2 FYNNEI. Trimming removed 6 bases from V and 2 bases from J; junction bases left unmatched: 5. CDR3 length: 14 amino acids. The CDR3 nucleotides read TGTGCCAGCAGGTTGACAGGGTACACAGATACGCAGTATTTT. It is translated as CASRLTGYTDTQYF.

This clonotype was seen repeatedly, ten times or more. V usage is TRBV27 and J usage is TRBJ2-2; 7 bases agree with TRBD1. V lost 7 bases, J lost 6 bases, and 11 bases stayed unmatched. Per germline, CDR1 MNHEY and CDR2 SMNVEV (reference sequence). The CDR3 length is 15 residues. As DNA, the CDR3 is TGTGCCAGCAAAGCAAACGGACAGGTGCCCGGGGAGCTGTTTTTT. Residues: CASKANGQVPGELFF.

There are many counts of this clonotype. The chain is built from TRBV7-2 and TRBJ2-7; D gene ambiguous. The CDR3 contains 14 residues. Germline V gene data show CDR1 as SGHTA and CDR2 as FQGNSA. V gave up 4 bases and J gave up 5 bases, with 15 bases separating them. The CDR3 DNA sequence: TGTGCCAGCAGCTCCTGGACGGTAGGCAACGAGCAGTACTTC. Its protein product is CASSSWTVGNEQYF.

This clonotype has at least ten counts. The chain carries TRBV29-1 and TRBJ2-7, with D tentatively TRBD1 (5 bases). There are 15 residues in the CDR3. The V gene lost 7 bases and the J gene lost 1 base, with 20 bases spanning the gap. CDR1 is SQVTM, CDR2 ANQGSEA, per germline. CDR3 amino acids: CSGHIVGRASYEQYV. The CDR3 coding sequence is TGCAGCGGCCATATCGTAGGCAGGGCATCCTACGAGCAGTACGTC.

This clonotype was seen many times. The chain employs TRBV15 and TRBJ1-5; perhaps TRBD1 as D (5 bases). Germline V CDR1 and CDR2: LNHNV, YYDKDF (reference sequence). CDR3 length: 15 amino acids. Deletions cut 1 base from V and 3 bases from J, with 10 bases between. The chain's CDR3 is CATSRGRAINQPQHF. The CDR3 coding sequence is TGTGCCACCAGCAGAGGCAGGGCGATCAATCAGCCCCAGCATTTT.

This clonotype was seen many times. The chain uses TRBV20-1 and TRBJ1-1; D gene unclear. The length of the CDR3 is 13 residues. The germline CDR1 and CDR2 sequences are DFQATT and SNEGSKA (reference sequence). Trimming left V 6 bases short and J 5 bases short, with 16 bases between. CDR3 region: CSADPPPGTEAFF. For the CDR3, the DNA is TGCAGTGCCGACCCCCCCCCGGGGACTGAAGCTTTCTTT.

This clonotype was seen many times. The chain is built from TRBV20-1 and TRBJ2-3; D not resolved. The CDR3 totals 12 residues. Germline CDR1 DFQATT, CDR2 SNEGSKA (reference sequence). Trimming cost V 3 bases and J 1 base, with 5 bases left between them. The CDR3 DNA sequence: TGCAGTGCTAGGTCGGGCACAGATACGCAGTATTTT. Encoded protein: CSARSGTDTQYF.